This T cell receptor beta chain was retrieved from a study of vaccination and CD4 T cells after COVID-19. Study information: The cells were exposed to overlapping spike peptides originating from SARS-CoV-2, HCoV-NL63, HCoV-OC43 and HCoV-229E for stimulation.

J lost 1 base, V lost 1 base, and 5 bases had no gene match. The germline CDR1 and CDR2 sequences are KGHDR and SFDVKD. There are 17 residues in the CDR3. Treatment meaning: roughly 10-day PBMC culture with coronavirus spike peptide pools or control peptides (ViraFEST assay). This clonotype was seen more than once but under ten times. The antigen remains undetermined. Cultured CD4+ T cell DNA was sequenced using the Oncomine TCR Beta short-read assay. Genomic DNA extraction was carried out from cultured CD4+ T cells. A single record per CDR3 protein comes from TCRdb applying MiXCR to the PCR reads. The sample has roughly 16,000 distinct CDR3 sequences; less than 75% are singletons.

V is TRBV24-1 and J is TRBJ2-7; 11 bases agree with TRBD2. Sequencing used CD4+ T cells from blood, cultured in vitro. The TCR comes from a human donor who had recovered from COVID-19. The CDR3 sequence: CATSDFTGTSGSYEQYF. Here the CDR3 DNA reads TGTGCCACCAGTGATTTTACCGGGACTAGCGGTTCCTACGAGCAGTACTTC.